The text below deals with one T cell receptor (beta chain). This sample is part of a study of blood T cell repertoires in COVID-19. Methods used by the authors: Researchers report that nucleated cell counts were estimated from reference gene primer amplification. Generated by immunoSEQ multiplex PCR, the TCRdb table keeps only in-frame clones and is missing some. V, J and clone size reflect that table, while D and trimming were determined from the DNA. This sample has around 160,000 clones, with over 80% found just once. Within 2 weeks of study entry, exposed participants had contacted a PCR-confirmed or clinician-diagnosed COVID-19 case. CDR1 is LNHNV and CDR2 is YYDKDF in the germline V gene (reference sequence). V was shortened by 3 bases and J by 2 bases, with 14 bases between the two germline ends. The CDR3 runs to 15 residues.

Sequenced material: PBMCs or T cells enriched from blood (not recorded which). The receptor comes from a woman aged 50 to 65 who had been exposed to COVID-19. V gene TRBV15 combines with J gene TRBJ2-7; D unclear. CDR3 nucleotide sequence: TGTGCCACCAGCAGTTCCAGCAGGAATGCCTACGAGCAGTACTTC. Amino acids: CATSSSSRNAYEQYF.